The subject of this entry is one T cell receptor (beta chain). What it binds is unknown. The sample belongs to a study of OX40 agonist ivuxolimab in advanced cancers. Study as a whole: Partial responses were seen in three patients, one with hepatocellular carcinoma and two with cutaneous melanoma.

No patient had autoimmune disease or received systemic immunosuppression. The CDR3 spans 14 residues. V gave up 2 bases and J gave up 4 bases; unmatched junction bases: 3. Germline V gene sequence: CDR1 SGHRS, CDR2 YFSETQ. Overall study results and limits: CD8+ T cells were the subset that, on average, had more expanded clones than CD4+. The specificity for antigen of the expanded peripheral T cells was not determined.

The table came from immunoSEQ multiplex PCR; TCRdb's copy has only in-frame clones and leaves some out. This sample carries roughly 50,000 clones, 85% to 95% of them seen once, and the ten largest clones take about 9%. The gene calls are TRBV5-1 and TRBJ2-1, with 7 bases matching TRBD1. The TCR sequence derives from an adult with an advanced solid tumor such as melanoma, head and neck, liver or kidney cancer. The sample consisted of CD4+ or CD8+ T cells sorted from blood, taken in a trial of the OX40 agonist ivuxolimab. The CDR3 sequence is CASSFRDSYNEQFF. CDR3 bases: TGCGCCAGCAGCTTCCGGGACAGTTACAATGAGCAGTTCTTC. The full variable domain, in which reference TRBV5-1 and TRBJ2-1 provide the parts outside the CDR3, is KAGVTQTPRYLIKTRGQQVTLSCSPISGHRSVSWYQQTPGQGLQFLFEYFSETQRNKGNFPGRFSGRQFSNSRSEMNVSTLELGDSALYLCASSFRDSYNEQFFGPGTRLTVL.